A single sample gave rise to the 15 T cell receptor beta chains below, sequenced in a study of identical twins (dated by TCRdb to about 2016). Libraries were made using 5' RACE. Instrument used: Illumina HiSeq 2000. The public reads were reprocessed in TCRdb via fastp at Q25 and MiXCR, keeping in-frame beta chains. Every CDR3 protein is listed once, alongside the most common genes and DNA of its rows. For this sample there are fewer than 350,000 distinct CDR3 sequences; 8% to 9% appear just once. Clones ranked in the top ten supply around 2.1% of the sample. The sample was also linked to a second study, of yellow fever vaccine responses in identical twins.

The sequencing sample was made of memory (CD45RO+) T cells sorted from blood. Interpreted using the paper, the cell subset or site label stands for: CD45RO+ enriched T cells. These receptors were obtained from a woman younger than 35 in good health.

This clonotype was observed a few times. V gene TRBV20-1 combines with J gene TRBJ2-7; 7 bases match TRBD2. Trimming took 3 bases from V and 7 from J; bases not matched to a gene: 3. Germline assignment: CDR1 DFQATT and CDR2 SNEGSKA (reference sequence). The CDR3 is 11 residues long. This CDR3 is CSASGGLEQYV. CDR3 nucleotides: TGCAGTGCTAGCGGGGGGTTGGAGCAGTACGTC.

This clonotype came up a few times. The chain links TRBV28 to TRBJ1-2; D gene ambiguous. This CDR3 region has 14 residues. Trimming cost V 6 bases and J 8 bases, with 19 bases left between them. CDR1 is MDHEN, CDR2 SYDVKM, per germline. The CDR3 DNA reads TGTGCCAGCAGACCTATTGGGAGTTCGGGGGGCTACACCTTC. Protein sequence: CASRPIGSSGGYTF.

The chain carries TRBV6-2 or TRBV6-3 and TRBJ2-1; 7 positions match TRBD2. V lost 6 bases, J lost 3 bases, and 8 bases stayed unmatched. The CDR3 loop spans 15 amino acids. CDR1 and CDR2 from the germline V gene are MNHEY and SVGEGT. The CDR3 sequence is CASRAAGKDYNEQFF. CDR3 nucleotides: TGTGCCAGCAGGGCAGCGGGGAAGGACTACAATGAGCAGTTCTTC.

This clonotype was seen many times. The chain combines TRBV5-5 with TRBJ2-2; TRBD2 agrees at 9 bases. CDR1 and CDR2 from the germline V gene are SGHKS and YYEKEE (reference sequence). The CDR3 covers 14 residues. Losses at the gene ends were 4 bases for V and 6 bases for J; bases not matched to a gene: 4. The CDR3 bases are TGTGCCAGCAGCCTGGGACTAGCCGCCGGGGAGCTGTTTTTT. As protein: CASSLGLAAGELFF.

This clonotype was detected only a few times. V and J are TRBV27 and TRBJ2-2; 9 bases are shared with TRBD2. Germline lookup yields CDR1 MNHEY and CDR2 SMNVEV (reference sequence). This CDR3 comprises 16 residues. The J segment lost 4 bases and the V segment lost 3 bases, leaving 6 bases of the junction unmatched. The CDR3 bases are TGTGCCAGCAGTTTGACCGGGACTAGCTCCACCGGGGAGCTGTTTTTT. It is translated as CASSLTGTSSTGELFF.

The CDR3 DNA follows: TGCAGTGCTAGAGGAGGCCGCACCGTCTACGAGCAGTACTTC. It codes for CSARGGRTVYEQYF. This chain connects TRBV20-1 to TRBJ2-7; D uncertain. This CDR3 has 14 residues. V lost 1 base to trimming and J lost 3 bases, with 13 bases between them. Per germline, CDR1 DFQATT and CDR2 SNEGSKA (reference sequence).

This clonotype was counted many times. The chain carries TRBV15 and TRBJ1-1; D unclear. Germline lookup yields CDR1 LNHNV and CDR2 YYDKDF (reference sequence). Trimming left V 3 bases short and J 7 bases short, with 18 bases between. This CDR3 spans 15 amino acids. CDR3 loop: CATSSVIKDLSEAFF. DNA for the CDR3: TGTGCCACCAGCAGCGTTATTAAGGATCTTAGTGAAGCTTTCTTT.

The sample holds many counts of this clonotype. CDR3 sequence reads: CASSPGQHNSPLHF. The DNA for the CDR3 is TGTGCCAGCAGTCCGGGACAGCATAATTCACCCCTCCACTTT. The chain has TRBV12-3 or TRBV12-4 and TRBJ1-6, with 7 bases fitting TRBD1. The CDR3 covers 14 residues. The V and J ends lost 5 bases and 5 bases, in that order; junction bases with no gene match: 3.

This clonotype turned up a few times. The V and J genes are TRBV3-1 and TRBJ1-1, with D unclear. Germline CDR1 reads LGHDT; CDR2 reads YNNKEL (reference sequence). CDR3 length: 12 amino acids. The V and J ends lost 4 bases and 10 bases respectively, with 13 bases between them. CDR3: CASSPLGLVAFF. The CDR3 DNA sequence: TGTGCCAGCAGCCCTCTCGGGCTTGTAGCTTTCTTT.

This chain joins TRBV20-1 and TRBJ2-4, with D perhaps TRBD2 (5 bases). The length of the CDR3 is 13 residues. Germline assignment: CDR1 DFQATT and CDR2 SNEGSKA (reference sequence). V was trimmed by 0 bases and J by 7 bases, leaving 10 bases between them. The DNA of the CDR3 is TGCAGTGCTAGAGAAGCGGACCTTAACATTCAGTACTTC. This encodes CSAREADLNIQYF.

With respect to this clonotype: Given a much more abundant clone one base away, this may be a read error. The rearrangement joins TRBV24-1 to TRBJ2-1, with TRBD2 identical over 8 bases. This CDR3 has 17 residues. Germline V gives CDR1 KGHDR, CDR2 SFDVKD. V gave up 3 bases and J gave up 6 bases; unmatched junction bases: 12. This CDR3 is CATSDTSGTRDPNEQFF. The CDR3 DNA reads TGTGCCACCAGTGATACCTCCGGGACTAGGGATCCCAATGAGCAGTTCTTC.

The chain joins TRBV12-3 or TRBV12-4 to TRBJ1-1, with unresolved D. V dropped 3 bases and J dropped 1 base, with 9 bases sitting between them. The CDR3 runs to 14 residues. The CDR3 bases are TGTGCCAGCAGTTTCAGGACGGAGAACACTGAAGCTTTCTTT. Translation: CASSFRTENTEAFF.

This clonotype was observed many times. This sequence joins TRBV5-6 and TRBJ1-3, with 7 bases matching TRBD1. Germline V CDR1 and CDR2: SGHDT, YYEEEE. Unmatched junction bases numbered 5, after V lost 3 bases and J lost 8 bases. The CDR3 covers 13 residues. The CDR3 DNA is TGTGCCAGCAGCTCGACAGGGTGGGACACCATATATTTT. It encodes CASSSTGWDTIYF.

This clonotype was recorded a few times. The chain carries TRBV7-6 and TRBJ2-5; D may be TRBD1 (5 bases). The CDR3 is 15 residues long. The V end lost 3 bases, the J end lost 1 base, and 12 bases lay between the germline ends. The V gene's germline CDR1 is SGHVS and CDR2 FNYEAQ. CDR3 in amino acids: CASSLGLTAQETQYF. In nucleotides, the CDR3 is TGTGCCAGCAGCTTGGGCCTGACAGCCCAAGAGACCCAGTACTTC.

There are many counts of this clonotype. The V and J genes are TRBV7-2 and TRBJ2-2, with a tentative D call TRBD2 (5 bases). V lost 0 bases and J 4 bases, leaving 18 bases between the germline ends. CDR1 SGHTA and CDR2 FQGNSA come from the germline V gene. There are 18 residues in the CDR3. The CDR3 protein is CASSLAGLTRVRTGELFF. CDR3 sequence (DNA): TGTGCCAGCAGCTTAGCAGGGCTTACGAGGGTTCGCACCGGGGAGCTGTTTTTT.